The rows below give T cell receptor beta chains drawn from one sample of a study of CD4 T cells in relation to SARS-CoV-2 and coronaviruses. What these receptors recognize is not known. Clones were read by immunoSEQ multiplex PCR, and TCRdb kept only the in-frame ones, dropping some. The data show 20,000 or so clones, 76% seen once. The sample taken for sequencing was CD4+ T cells from PBMCs, cultured in vitro. The receptor source for this set is a human donor in good health. The CDR3 runs from the conserved cysteine through the conserved F or W. A D gene is named only where the DNA matches it firmly. Size values are once, few and many counts, or a class for expanded clones, and some rows have none.

>TRBV11-2|TRBD1|NA|TRBJ1-2
TGTGCCAGCAGCCCGCCCGACAGGGACTATGGCTACACCTTC
CASSPPDRDYGYTF
>TRBV14|NA|NA|TRBJ2-3
TGTGCCAGCAGCGAGCGGTCGGGAGTAGGAACAGATACGCAGTATTTT
CASSERSGVGTDTQYF
>TRBV2|NA|NA|TRBJ2-5
TGTGCCAGCACCCAGCGAGAGACCCAGTACTTC
CASTQRETQYF
>TRBV5-6|NA|NA|TRBJ1-4
TGTGCCAGCAGCTTGGTGAAACAGGGCTCCGGCGAAAAACTGTTTTTT
CASSLVKQGSGEKLFF
>TRBV30|TRBD1|NA|TRBJ2-3
TGTGCCTGGAGTGTAGGGGGCCTCACAGATACGCAGTATTTT
CAWSVGGLTDTQYF
>TRBV30|NA|NA|TRBJ2-5
TGTGCCTGGAGTATCACCTATATGCATAGGGCTGGGGGAGAGACCCAGTACTTC
CAWSITYMHRAGGETQYF
>TRBV28|TRBD2|NA|TRBJ2-3
TGTGCCAGCAGTTTTCTCCGGGGAGGGGTAGATACGCAGTATTTT
CASSFLRGGVDTQYF
>TRBV2|NA|NA|TRBJ2-7
TGTGCCAGCAGTGACGAAGCAAGGTACTTC
CASSDEARYF
>TRBV5-1|NA|NA|TRBJ2-3
TGCGCCAGCAGCTTCGAGCGTGGCACAAGCACAGATACGCAGTATTTT
CASSFERGTSTDTQYF
>TRBV3-1/TRBV3-2|NA|once|TRBJ2-5
TGTGCCAGCAGCCAAGACCAAGAGACCCAGTACTTC
CASSQDQETQYF
>TRBV25-1|NA|few|TRBJ1-2
TGTGCCAGCAGTGAAAACCTCTATGGCTACACCTTC
CASSENLYGYTF
>TRBV10-3|TRBD2|NA|TRBJ2-1
TGTGCCATCAGTGATGTGACTAGCGGGACCCTCGATCAGTTCTTC
CAISDVTSGTLDQFF
>TRBV24-1|TRBD1|once|TRBJ2-3
TGTGCCACCAAGGATAGTAGACAGGGGAAAGATACGCAGTATTTT
CATKDSRQGKDTQYF
>TRBV7-9|NA|NA|TRBJ2-7
TGTGCCAGCAGCTTAGCCGGCGGGTGGGACTACGAGCAGTACTTC
CASSLAGGWDYEQYF
>TRBV12-3/TRBV12-4|NA|NA|TRBJ2-1
TGTGCCAGCAGTTTACAGGGACGTGAGCAGTTCTTC
CASSLQGREQFF
>TRBV2|NA|NA|TRBJ2-7
TGTGCCAGCATGCCCCCGAGCGGAAGCTCCTACGAGCAGTACTTC
CASMPPSGSSYEQYF